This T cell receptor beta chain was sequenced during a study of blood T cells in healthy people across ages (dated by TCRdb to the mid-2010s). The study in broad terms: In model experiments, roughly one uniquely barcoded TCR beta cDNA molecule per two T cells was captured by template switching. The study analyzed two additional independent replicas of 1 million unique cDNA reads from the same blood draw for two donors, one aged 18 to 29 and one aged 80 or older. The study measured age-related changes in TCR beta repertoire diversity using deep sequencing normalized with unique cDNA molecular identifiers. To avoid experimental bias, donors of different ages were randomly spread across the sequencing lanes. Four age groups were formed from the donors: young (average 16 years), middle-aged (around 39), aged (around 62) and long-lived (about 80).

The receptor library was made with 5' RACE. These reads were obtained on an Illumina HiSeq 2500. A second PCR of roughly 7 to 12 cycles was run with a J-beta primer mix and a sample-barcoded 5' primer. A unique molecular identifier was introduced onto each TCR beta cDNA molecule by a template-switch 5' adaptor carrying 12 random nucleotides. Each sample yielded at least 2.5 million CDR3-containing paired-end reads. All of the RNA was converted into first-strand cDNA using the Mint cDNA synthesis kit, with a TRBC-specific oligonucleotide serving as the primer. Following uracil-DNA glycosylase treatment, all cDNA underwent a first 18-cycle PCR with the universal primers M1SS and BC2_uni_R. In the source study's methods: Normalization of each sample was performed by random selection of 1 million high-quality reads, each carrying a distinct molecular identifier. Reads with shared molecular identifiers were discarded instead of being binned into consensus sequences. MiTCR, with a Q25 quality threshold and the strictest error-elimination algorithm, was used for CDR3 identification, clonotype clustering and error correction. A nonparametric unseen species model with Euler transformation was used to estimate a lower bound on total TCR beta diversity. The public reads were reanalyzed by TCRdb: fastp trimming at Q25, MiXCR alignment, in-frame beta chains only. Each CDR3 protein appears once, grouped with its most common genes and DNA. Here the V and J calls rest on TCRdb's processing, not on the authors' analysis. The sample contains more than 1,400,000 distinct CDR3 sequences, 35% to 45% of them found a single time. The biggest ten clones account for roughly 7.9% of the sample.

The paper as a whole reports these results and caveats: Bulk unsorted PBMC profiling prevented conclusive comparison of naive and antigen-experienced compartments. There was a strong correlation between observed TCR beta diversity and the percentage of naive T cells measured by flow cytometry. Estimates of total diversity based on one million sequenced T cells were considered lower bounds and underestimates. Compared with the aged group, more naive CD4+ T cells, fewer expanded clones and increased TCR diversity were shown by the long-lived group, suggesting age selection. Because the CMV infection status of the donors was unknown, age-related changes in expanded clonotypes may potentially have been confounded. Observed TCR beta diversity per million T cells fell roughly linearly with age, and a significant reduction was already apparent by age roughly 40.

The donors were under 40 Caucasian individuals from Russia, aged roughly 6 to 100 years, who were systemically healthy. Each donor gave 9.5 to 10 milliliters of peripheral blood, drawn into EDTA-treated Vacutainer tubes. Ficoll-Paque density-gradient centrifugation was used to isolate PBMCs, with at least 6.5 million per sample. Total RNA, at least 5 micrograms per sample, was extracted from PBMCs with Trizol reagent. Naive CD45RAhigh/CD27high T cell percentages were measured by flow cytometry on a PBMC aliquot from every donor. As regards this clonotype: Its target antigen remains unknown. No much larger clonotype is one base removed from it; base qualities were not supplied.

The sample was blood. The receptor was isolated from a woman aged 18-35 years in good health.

The sequenced DNA is TGTGCCTGGAGTACCCAAGAGACCCAGTACTTC. Its amino acids are CAWSTQETQYF. The chain is encoded by TRBV30 joined to TRBJ2-4; the D gene lacks a confident call. The last part of the DNA fits TRBJ2-5 better; the J call may be wrong. Measured from the cysteine to the phenylalanine, the CDR3 is 11 residues long. The CDR3 DNA has 33 bases and is translated from base 1. In the germline V gene (reference sequence), CDR1 corresponds to GTSNPN and CDR2 to SVGIG.